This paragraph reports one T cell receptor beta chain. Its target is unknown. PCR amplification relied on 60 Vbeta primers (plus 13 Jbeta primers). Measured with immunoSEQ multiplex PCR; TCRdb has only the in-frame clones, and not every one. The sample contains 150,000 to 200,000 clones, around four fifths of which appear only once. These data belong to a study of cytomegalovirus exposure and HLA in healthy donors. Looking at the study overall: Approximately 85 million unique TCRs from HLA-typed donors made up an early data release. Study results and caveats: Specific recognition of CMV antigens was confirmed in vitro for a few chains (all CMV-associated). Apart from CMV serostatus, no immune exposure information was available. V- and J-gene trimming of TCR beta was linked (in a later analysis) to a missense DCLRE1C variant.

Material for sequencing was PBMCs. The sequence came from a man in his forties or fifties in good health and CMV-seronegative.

The CDR3 reads CASSQGSGGTSYEQYF. The CDR3 region has the DNA TGCGCCAGCAGCCAAGGGAGCGGGGGTACCTCCTACGAGCAGTACTTC. This sequence joins TRBV4-1 and TRBJ2-7; 8 nucleotides match TRBD2. Germline V lookup: CDR1 MGHRA, CDR2 YSYEKL. With 1 base clipped from V and 0 bases from J, the junction kept 5 bases outside the gene matches. CDR3 size: 16 residues.